The next 24 T cell receptor beta chains were all read from a single sample in a study of shared clonotypes between healthy human individuals. CD45RO-negative, CCR7-positively selected cells formed the naive CD8 fraction, excluding terminally differentiated effector memory CD45RA+ cells. Data came from immunoSEQ multiplex PCR; TCRdb stores just in-frame clones and leaves some out. The sample holds over 800,000 clones, 80% to 95% seen once. Sequenced sample: naive CD8+ T cells sorted from blood. Every receptor here comes from a man aged 30 to 45 in good health.

The chain couples TRBV2 to TRBJ2-1; 8 nucleotides line up with TRBD2. The germline gives CDR1 SNHLY, CDR2 FYNNEI. J was trimmed by 1 base and V by 8 bases; bases with no gene match: 4. This CDR3 comprises 14 residues. The CDR3 loop is CASPGLDSYNEQFF. DNA for the CDR3: TGTGCCAGCCCGGGACTAGATTCCTACAATGAGCAGTTCTTC. The full variable domain, completed using reference TRBV2 and TRBJ2-1, is EPEVTQTPSHQVTQMGQEVILRCVPISNHLYFYWYRQILGQKVEFLVSFYNNEISEKSEIFDDQFSVERPDGSNFTLKIRSTKLEDSAMYFCASPGLDSYNEQFFGPGTRLTVL.

V gene TRBV7-4 combines with J gene TRBJ2-3; perhaps TRBD2 as D (5 bases). The germline gives CDR1 SGHVT, CDR2 SQSDAQ. The V gene lost 5 bases and the J gene lost 0 bases, with 12 bases spanning the gap. The CDR3 runs to 15 residues. The CDR3 sequence is CASSDYDQSTDTQYF. The CDR3, as DNA: TGTGCCAGCAGCGACTACGACCAAAGCACAGATACGCAGTATTTT.

The V and J genes are TRBV7-9 and TRBJ2-1, with D possibly TRBD1 on 5 matching bases. V lost 1 base and J lost 0, with 10 bases in between. This CDR3 comprises 16 residues. Germline-derived CDR1 and CDR2 are SEHNR and FQNEAQ (reference sequence). DNA for the CDR3: TGTGCCAGCAGCTTAGAGGGGTGGAGCTCCTACAATGAGCAGTTCTTC. It is translated as CASSLEGWSSYNEQFF.

This chain connects TRBV7-9 to TRBJ1-5; D uncertain. Per the germline V gene, CDR1 is SEHNR and CDR2 is FQNEAQ (reference sequence). The V end was cut by 6 bases, the J end by 1 base, with 4 bases between. This CDR3 is 12 amino acids long. The CDR3 DNA sequence: TGTGCCAGCAGGCGAAGCAATCAGCCCCAGCATTTT. It yields the protein CASRRSNQPQHF.

The rearrangement links TRBV28 to TRBJ2-7; TRBD2 agrees at 7 bases. Losses at the gene ends were 3 bases for V and 5 bases for J; bases not matched to a gene: 10. CDR1 is MDHEN and CDR2 is SYDVKM in the germline V gene. This CDR3 comprises 15 residues. DNA for the CDR3: TGTGCCAGCAGTTTGGGGAGGGCCGAGATCCACGAGCAGTACTTC. Protein product: CASSLGRAEIHEQYF.

V gene TRBV11-2 combines with J gene TRBJ2-1; perhaps TRBD1 as D (5 bases). The CDR3 has 14 residues. Trimming shortened V by 5 bases and J by 8 bases, and 16 bases separated the two germline ends. The germline gives CDR1 SGHAT, CDR2 FQNNGV. The CDR3 bases are TGTGCCAGCAGCGGGGCCTTTGGACGGGATGAGCAGTTCTTC. Translation gives CASSGAFGRDEQFF.

V gene TRBV7-6 combines with J gene TRBJ2-1; 9 nucleotides align to TRBD2. The CDR3 length is 15 residues. In germline, CDR1 is SGHVS, CDR2 FNYEAQ. With 3 bases clipped from V and 5 bases from J, the junction kept 5 bases outside the gene matches. The CDR3 DNA is TGTGCCAGCAGCTTTTGGACTAGCGTGAACAATGAGCAGTTCTTC. This codes for CASSFWTSVNNEQFF.

The chain links TRBV18 to TRBJ2-7; perhaps TRBD2 as D (6 bases). V lost 2 bases, J lost 4 bases, and 15 bases lay in between. CDR1 and CDR2 from the germline V gene are KGHSH and LQKENI. The CDR3 length is 15 residues. The CDR3 DNA follows: TGTGCCAGCTCACCAGATACGGGAGAGGGGTACGAGCAGTACTTC. This gives the protein CASSPDTGEGYEQYF.

The chain links TRBV19 to TRBJ1-5, with D hard to call. V was clipped by 1 base and J by 6 bases, with 13 bases between them. CDR1 LNHDA and CDR2 SQIVND come from the germline V gene (reference sequence). This CDR3 is 15 amino acids long. The CDR3 here is CASSIGVGSIQPQHF. Written as DNA, the CDR3 is TGTGCCAGTAGTATAGGGGTCGGGTCGATTCAGCCCCAGCATTTT.

In nucleotides, the CDR3 is TGTGCCAGCAGCTTCCGGGACGGAAACTACGAGCAGTACTTC. Its translation: CASSFRDGNYEQYF. The rearrangement uses TRBV5-5 and TRBJ2-7; perhaps D is TRBD1 or TRBD2 (5 bases each). V was pared by 2 bases and J by 3 bases, with 12 bases between. The CDR3 extends over 14 amino acids. From germline, CDR1 is SGHKS and CDR2 YYEKEE (reference sequence).

The chain employs TRBV7-9 and TRBJ2-3, with no clear D. V was cut by 6 bases and J by 6 bases, with 13 bases left in between. CDR1 is SEHNR, CDR2 FQNEAQ, per germline (reference sequence). The CDR3 has 13 amino acids. CDR3 sequence: CASRPGRYDTQYF. CDR3 in DNA: TGTGCCAGCAGACCCGGACGGTACGATACGCAGTATTTT.

The V gene is TRBV14, the J gene TRBJ2-7, with D unclear. Germline loops: CDR1 SGHDN, CDR2 FVKESK. Trimming shortened V by 4 bases and J by 2 bases, and 12 bases separated the two germline ends. This CDR3 contains 14 residues. The CDR3 here is CASSLAGRPYEQYF. Here the CDR3 DNA reads TGTGCCAGCAGCCTGGCCGGACGGCCCTACGAGCAGTACTTC.

This chain links TRBV11-2 with TRBJ2-1; 8 nucleotides agree with TRBD2. In germline, CDR1 is SGHAT, CDR2 FQNNGV. V trimming: 5 bases; J trimming: 6 bases; junction bases outside the gene matches: 12. CDR3 length equals 16 residues. CDR3 amino acids: CASSRGAAGEGNEQFF. CDR3 nucleotides: TGTGCCAGCAGCCGGGGGGCAGCGGGAGAAGGCAATGAGCAGTTCTTC.

The chain carries TRBV4-3 and TRBJ2-1; TRBD2 agrees at 7 bases. The CDR3 sequence is 16 residues long. Losses at the gene ends were 0 bases for V and 2 bases for J; bases not matched to a gene: 4. Germline CDR1 and CDR2: LGHNA and YSLEER. The CDR3 is CASSQEGTKTYNEQFF. The CDR3 DNA sequence: TGCGCCAGCAGCCAAGAAGGGACTAAAACCTACAATGAGCAGTTCTTC.

The chain carries TRBV11-2 and TRBJ2-1; a weak D match, TRBD2 (6 bases). V lost 4 bases, J lost 0 bases, and 10 bases lay in between. The CDR3 runs 15 residues. The germline V gene has CDR1 SGHAT and CDR2 FQNNGV. For the CDR3, the DNA is TGTGCCAGCAGCTCCCCCGGGAGCTCCTACAATGAGCAGTTCTTC. The encoded protein is CASSSPGSSYNEQFF.

This sequence joins TRBV11-2 and TRBJ2-3, with TRBD2 matching 8 bases. CDR3 length equals 14 residues. The V segment lost 5 bases and the J segment 4 bases; nucleotides outside the gene matches: 5. Germline CDR1 reads SGHAT; CDR2 reads FQNNGV. CDR3 loop: CASSLASGSDTQYF. For the CDR3, the DNA is TGTGCCAGCAGCCTGGCTAGCGGGTCAGATACGCAGTATTTT.

The chain employs TRBV21-1 and TRBJ1-2; the table's D call, TRBD1, has no DNA check behind it. TRBV21-1 is a pseudogene segment. The CDR3 contains 13 residues. The CDR3 bases are TGTGCCAGCAGCAAGACAGATAACTATGGCTACACCTTC. Its translation: CASSKTDNYGYTF.

The chain links TRBV4-1 to TRBJ2-1, with D perhaps matching TRBD2 (6 bases). Germline V gives CDR1 MGHRA, CDR2 YSYEKL. This CDR3 region has 13 residues. Trimming removed 2 bases at V and 10 bases at J, with 12 bases between. DNA of the CDR3: TGCGCCAGCAGCCAACCGGGGGAAAGAGAGCAGTTCTTC. This sequence encodes CASSQPGEREQFF.

V gene TRBV7-9 combines with J gene TRBJ2-7; 9 bases are shared with TRBD1. The CDR3 extends over 16 amino acids. Germline trimming cut 5 bases from V and 0 bases from J; bases unmatched to any gene: 8. Germline CDR1 SEHNR, CDR2 FQNEAQ (reference sequence). The CDR3 region has the DNA TGTGCCAGCAGCAATACCGGGACAGGGACCTCCTACGAGCAGTACTTC. This gives the protein CASSNTGTGTSYEQYF.

About this clone: One junction end does not reproduce the germline sequence, and a read error may be involved. This chain uses TRBV7-9 with TRBJ2-2; TRBD2 matches 7 bases. This CDR3 comprises 16 residues. Germline assignment: CDR1 SEHNR and CDR2 FQNEAQ (reference sequence). The chain's CDR3 is CASGLAAGRSTGELFF. In DNA, the CDR3 is TGTGCCAGCGGCTTGGCAGCGGGAAGGAGCACCGGGGAGCTGTTTTTT.

V is TRBV29-1 and J is TRBJ2-1; the D gene is possibly TRBD1 (6 bases). Germline assignment: CDR1 SQVTM and CDR2 ANQGSEA. This CDR3 region has 12 residues. Deletions cut 7 bases from V and 5 bases from J, with 12 bases between. CDR3 DNA sequence: TGCAGCGCGCTCACAGGGAACAATGAGCAGTTCTTC. Its translation is CSALTGNNEQFF.

Concerning this clone: The same CDR3 can be traced to other DNA sequences in this sample. The chain links TRBV7-9 to TRBJ1-2; 7 positions agree with TRBD1. This CDR3 is built from 16 residues. The germline gives CDR1 SEHNR, CDR2 FQNEAQ (reference sequence). J was trimmed by 0 bases and V by 3 bases; bases with no gene match: 7. In nucleotides, the CDR3 is TGTGCCAGCAGCTTGGCCGGGACAGAAGCTAACTATGGCTACACCTTC. Protein product: CASSLAGTEANYGYTF. Using reference TRBV7-9 and TRBJ1-2 for the parts outside the CDR3, the full variable domain is DTGVSQNPRHKITKRGQNVTFRCDPISEHNRLYWYRQTLGQGPEFLTYFQNEAQLEKSRLLSDRFSAERPKGSFSTLEIQRTEQGDSAMYLCASSLAGTEANYGYTFGSGTRLTVV.

About this clone itself: The same CDR3 arises from other DNA sequences in this sample as well. The chain recombines TRBV28 with TRBJ2-7; D uncertain. The germline gives CDR1 MDHEN, CDR2 SYDVKM. Trimming pared 5 bases from V and 0 bases from J, leaving 5 bases between. This CDR3 is built from 12 residues. CDR3 bases: TGTGCCAGCAGTGATTCCTCCTACGAGCAGTACTTC. As protein: CASSDSSYEQYF. The full variable domain, in which reference TRBV28 and TRBJ2-7 provide the parts outside the CDR3, is DVKVTQSSRYLVKRTGEKVFLECVQDMDHENMFWYRQDPGLGLRLIYFSYDVKMKEKGDIPEGYSVSREKKERFSLILESASTNQTSMYLCASSDSSYEQYFGPGTRLTVT.

This clone showed up just once. This chain links TRBV10-3 with TRBJ2-2; 9 nucleotides agree with TRBD1. This CDR3 comprises 16 residues. V shed 0 bases and J 6 bases; nucleotides not matched to a gene: 5. The germline V gene has CDR1 ENHRY and CDR2 SYGVKD. The chain's CDR3 is CAISESTGGSAGELFF. In DNA form, the CDR3 reads TGTGCCATCAGTGAGTCCACAGGGGGCTCGGCCGGGGAGCTGTTTTTT.